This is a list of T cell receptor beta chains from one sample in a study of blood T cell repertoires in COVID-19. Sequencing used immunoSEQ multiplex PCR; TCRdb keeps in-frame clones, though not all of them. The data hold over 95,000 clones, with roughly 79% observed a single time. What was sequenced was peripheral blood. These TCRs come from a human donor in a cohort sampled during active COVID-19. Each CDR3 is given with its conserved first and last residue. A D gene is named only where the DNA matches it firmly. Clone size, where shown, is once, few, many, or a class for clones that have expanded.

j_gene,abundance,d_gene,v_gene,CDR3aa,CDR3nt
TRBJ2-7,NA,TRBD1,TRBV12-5,CASGQGTGFREQYF,TGTGCTAGTGGACAAGGGACAGGGTTTCGTGAGCAGTACTTC
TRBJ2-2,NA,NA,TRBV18,CASSPSIRGTGELFF,TGTGCCAGCTCACCATCTATTCGCGGAACCGGGGAGCTGTTTTTT
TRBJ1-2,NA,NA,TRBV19,CASSTPGTLSVMGGYTF,TGTGCCAGTAGTACCCCCGGGACACTAAGTGTCATGGGTGGCTACACCTTC
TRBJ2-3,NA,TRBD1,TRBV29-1,CSVGRTGILNTQYF,TGCAGCGTTGGAAGGACAGGGATTTTAAATACGCAGTATTTT
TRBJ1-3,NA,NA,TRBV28,CASSLTGRSGNTIYF,TGTGCCAGCAGTTTGACAGGCCGCTCTGGAAACACCATATATTTT
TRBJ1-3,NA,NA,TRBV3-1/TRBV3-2,CASSHPVRSGNTIYF,TGTGCCAGCAGCCACCCGGTGAGGTCTGGAAACACCATATATTTT
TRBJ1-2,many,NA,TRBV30,CATGAEYYGYTF,TGTGCGACGGGAGCCGAATACTATGGCTACACCTTC
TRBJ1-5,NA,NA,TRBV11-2,CASSQEHYSNQPQHF,TGTGCCAGCAGCCAGGAACATTATAGCAATCAGCCCCAGCATTTT
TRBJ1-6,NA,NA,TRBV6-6,CASSYSLAANNSPLHF,TGTGCCAGCAGTTACTCGTTGGCGGCTAATAATTCACCCCTCCACTTT
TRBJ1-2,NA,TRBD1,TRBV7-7,CASSRTGGNIRSEGYTF,TGTGCCAGCAGCCGAACAGGGGGGAATATCCGTTCGGAAGGCTACACCTTC
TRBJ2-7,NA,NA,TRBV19,CASSIDHVTGSNPYEQYF,TGTGCCAGTAGTATAGATCACGTGACAGGATCAAACCCCTACGAGCAGTACTTC
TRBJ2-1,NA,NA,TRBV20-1,CSANQLNEQFF,TGCAGTGCTAATCAACTCAATGAGCAGTTCTTC
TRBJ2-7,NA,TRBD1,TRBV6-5,CASTNGQGASYEQYF,TGTGCCAGCACCAATGGACAGGGGGCCTCCTACGAGCAGTACTTC
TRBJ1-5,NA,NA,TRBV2,CASRDSNNQPQHF,TGTGCCAGCAGGGACAGCAACAATCAGCCCCAGCATTTT
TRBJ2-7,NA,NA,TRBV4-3,CASSQGAPEPYEQYF,TGCGCCAGCAGCCAAGGGGCCCCAGAGCCCTACGAGCAGTACTTC
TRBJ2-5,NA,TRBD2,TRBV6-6,CASRYGERGSQETQYF,TGTGCCAGCAGATATGGGGAGCGGGGGAGTCAGGAGACCCAGTACTTC
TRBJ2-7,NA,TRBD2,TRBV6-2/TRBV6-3,CASSPTLAGGYYEQYF,TGTGCCAGCAGCCCCACGCTAGCGGGAGGATACTACGAGCAGTACTTC
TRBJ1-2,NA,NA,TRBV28,CASSVPGNYGYTF,TGTGCCAGCAGTGTCCCAGGCAACTATGGCTACACCTTC